This entry lists 28 T cell receptor beta chains sequenced from one sample in a study of a mutant IDH1 vaccine in newly diagnosed glioma. Some clones are missing from TCRdb's copy, which holds only in-frame ones; the method was immunoSEQ multiplex PCR. This sample carries some 54,000 clones, around nine tenths of them seen once, and the ten largest clones take approximately 2.5%. Time point here: week 11, during vaccination. Each vaccine dose was 300 ug of mutant IDH1 20-mer peptide, with topical imiquimod. The antigens for these receptors are not known. Material: PBMCs, obtained from a glioma patient whose treatment included an IDH1 peptide vaccine. Receptor source: a man aged 50 or older with glioma.

The chain links TRBV18 to TRBJ2-3, with D possibly being TRBD2 (5 bases). V was pared by 6 bases and J by 3 bases, with 7 bases between. The CDR3 is 12 amino acids. The germline V gene encodes CDR1 KGHSH and CDR2 LQKENI. The CDR3 DNA sequence: TGTGCCAGCTCGTCGGGGACAGATACGCAGTATTTT. Translated, it gives CASSSGTDTQYF.

This clone was recorded a few times. The rearrangement joins TRBV7-2 to TRBJ1-5; D not resolved. The CDR3 is 15 residues long. CDR1 and CDR2 from the germline V gene are SGHTA and FQGNSA. Trimming pared 2 bases from V and 1 base from J, leaving 9 bases between. CDR3 nucleotides: TGTGCCAGCAGCTTAAGGTGGCAGAGCAATCAGCCCCAGCATTTT. Amino acid sequence: CASSLRWQSNQPQHF.

The CDR3 DNA reads as TGTGCCAGCAGCTTAGATGGGGGGTCGCAGGGCTCCTACGAGCAGTACTTC. Translating it yields CASSLDGGSQGSYEQYF. The rearrangement joins TRBV7-9 to TRBJ2-7; the D gene is possibly TRBD2 (6 bases). V was shortened by 1 base and J by 0 bases, with 16 bases between the two germline ends. Germline V gene data show CDR1 as SEHNR and CDR2 as FQNEAQ (reference sequence). CDR3 length: 17 residues.

This clone occurred once. This rearrangement joins TRBV18 to TRBJ2-6, with a possible D match to TRBD1 (6 bases). This CDR3 comprises 17 residues. The germline CDR1 and CDR2 sequences are KGHSH and LQKENI. The germline V and J ends were trimmed by 2 bases and 0 bases, with 11 bases remaining between them. The CDR3 bases are TGTGCCAGCTCACCAAAGGGGGTGAGCTCTGGGGCCAACGTCCTGACTTTC. This gives the protein CASSPKGVSSGANVLTF.

This chain links TRBV11-2 with TRBJ1-5, with 7 nucleotides matching TRBD1. CDR3 length: 14 residues. The ends lost 0 bases at V and 6 bases at J; junction bases unmatched: 2. Germline assignment: CDR1 SGHAT and CDR2 FQNNGV. For the CDR3, the DNA is TGTGCCAGCAGCTTAGAAGGGGGCGGTCAGCCCCAGCATTTT. Its protein product is CASSLEGGGQPQHF.

The chain couples TRBV14 to TRBJ2-7; tentatively, D is TRBD1 or TRBD2 (5 bases each). Trimming cost V 4 bases and J 6 bases, with 10 bases left between them. The germline V gene has CDR1 SGHDN and CDR2 FVKESK. CDR3 length equals 12 residues. CDR3 DNA: TGTGCCAGCAGCCTGGGGGTGAGCGAGCAGTACTTC. Translation gives CASSLGVSEQYF.

This clone was detected only once. V and J are TRBV7-9 and TRBJ1-2; 7 bases map to TRBD1. Germline trimming cut 5 bases from V and 4 bases from J; bases unmatched to any gene: 16. CDR1 is SEHNR and CDR2 is FQNEAQ in the germline V gene (reference sequence). The CDR3 length is 17 residues. CDR3 nucleotide sequence: TGTGCCAGCAGCCCAGACCCCCAGGGGGACGTGACCTATGGCTACACCTTC. Translating gives CASSPDPQGDVTYGYTF.

Concerning this clone itself: This may come from a read error, since a much larger clone is one base off. This specimen includes other DNA sequences encoding the same CDR3. The chain employs TRBV7-6 and TRBJ2-1, with unresolved D. Germline CDR1 SGHVS, CDR2 FNYEAQ. The CDR3 contains 14 residues. With 1 base removed from V and 0 bases from J, the gap between germline ends came to 4 bases. Written as DNA, the CDR3 is TGTGCCAGCAGCTTAGTAAGCTCCTACAATGAGCAGTTCTTC. Translating gives CASSLVSSYNEQFF.

V gene TRBV6-1 combines with J gene TRBJ1-4, with unresolved D. Germline V gives CDR1 MNHNS, CDR2 SASEGT. This CDR3 spans 18 amino acids. V lost 2 bases and J lost 0, with 16 bases in between. CDR3 DNA: TGTGCCAGCAGTGAACGATGGGGATTGACGGCAACTAATGAAAAACTGTTTTTT. It yields the protein CASSERWGLTATNEKLFF.

The chain uses TRBV30 and TRBJ1-2; tentatively, D is TRBD1 (5 bases). The germline V gene encodes CDR1 GTSNPN and CDR2 SVGIG (reference sequence). The CDR3 extends over 13 amino acids. The V gene lost 0 bases and the J gene lost 7 bases, with 12 bases spanning the gap. CDR3 in amino acids: CAWSVSGGRGYTF. CDR3 bases: TGTGCCTGGAGTGTAAGCGGGGGTCGTGGCTACACCTTC.

The chain links TRBV7-6 to TRBJ1-1, with no clear D. V was pared by 5 bases and J by 4 bases, with 17 bases between. The CDR3 is made up of 15 amino acids. From germline, CDR1 is SGHVS and CDR2 FNYEAQ. CDR3 residues: CASSPTTVGGTEAFF. CDR3 coding DNA: TGTGCCAGCAGCCCCACGACTGTAGGAGGCACTGAAGCTTTCTTT.

The chain joins TRBV11-2 to TRBJ1-3; D not resolved. This CDR3 comprises 15 residues. CDR1 and CDR2 (germline): SGHAT, FQNNGV. Trimming removed 2 bases at V and 2 bases at J, with 10 bases between. CDR3 bases: TGTGCCAGCAGCTTATACGGGGTTCCTGGAAACACCATATATTTT. Translated, it gives CASSLYGVPGNTIYF. Complete variable domain (other parts from reference TRBV11-2 and TRBJ1-3): EAGVAQSPRYKIIEKRQSVAFWCNPISGHATLYWYQQILGQGPKLLIQFQNNGVVDDSQLPKDRFSAERLKGVDSTLKIQPAKLEDSAVYLCASSLYGVPGNTIYFGEGSWLTVV.

The J gene is TRBJ1-1, the V gene TRBV27, with D uncertain. V was pared by 5 bases and J by 1 base, with 17 bases between. CDR3 length: 16 amino acids. Germline V gene sequence: CDR1 MNHEY, CDR2 SMNVEV (reference sequence). The chain's CDR3 is CASSPYSIHGNTEAFF. The CDR3 DNA reads as TGTGCCAGCAGTCCGTACAGTATACATGGGAACACTGAAGCTTTCTTT.

The rearrangement joins TRBV2 to TRBJ2-5; TRBD2 matches 8 bases. The V gene's germline CDR1 is SNHLY and CDR2 FYNNEI. Trimming cost V 3 bases and J 0 bases; bases outside gene matches: 6. The CDR3 extends over 16 amino acids. In DNA form, the CDR3 reads TGTGCCAGCAGTGACTCGGCGGGACTAGACCAAGAGACCCAGTACTTC. Translated: CASSDSAGLDQETQYF.

The rearrangement links TRBV5-4 to TRBJ1-6; D is uncertain. The germline CDR1 and CDR2 sequences are SGHNT and YYREEE (reference sequence). Trimming took off 0 bases at V and 8 bases at J, with 9 bases between the two ends. The CDR3 is 14 residues long. The CDR3 spells CASSLERWDSPLHF. CDR3 sequence (DNA): TGTGCCAGCAGCTTGGAGCGTTGGGATTCACCCCTCCACTTT.

V usage is TRBV7-2 and J usage is TRBJ1-1, with D possibly TRBD1 on 6 matching bases. The CDR3 spans 16 residues. Per the germline V gene, CDR1 is SGHTA and CDR2 is FQGNSA. Between the trimmed V and J ends, which lost 5 bases and 5 bases, there was a span of 21 bases. This CDR3 reads CASSRKTGDLSTEAFF. CDR3 DNA sequence: TGTGCCAGCAGCCGAAAGACAGGTGACCTGAGTACTGAAGCTTTCTTT.

In nucleotides, the CDR3 is TGTGCCAGTAGTCCTGGGACCGACGGGGAGACCCAGTACTTC. Translated, it gives CASSPGTDGETQYF. J is TRBJ2-5 and V is TRBV19; possibly TRBD1 or TRBD2 for D (5 bases each). CDR3 length equals 14 residues. The V end was cut by 5 bases, the J end by 5 bases, with 15 bases between. Per the germline V gene, CDR1 is LNHDA and CDR2 is SQIVND (reference sequence).

The chain couples TRBV4-2 to TRBJ2-1; 11 bases are shared with TRBD2. CDR1 is LGHNA, CDR2 YNFKEQ, per germline. CDR3 length: 16 amino acids. The ends lost 0 bases at V and 4 bases at J; junction bases unmatched: 2. This CDR3 reads CASSQDSGGAYNEQFF. The CDR3, as DNA: TGTGCCAGCAGCCAAGATAGCGGGGGGGCGTACAATGAGCAGTTCTTC.

The rearrangement joins TRBV5-4 to TRBJ1-2, with D tentatively TRBD1 (5 bases). The CDR3 has 15 amino acids. The germline V and J ends were trimmed by 0 bases and 0 bases, with 9 bases remaining between them. Germline loops: CDR1 SGHNT, CDR2 YYREEE (reference sequence). The CDR3 spells CASSLAQEANYGYTF. CDR3 sequence (DNA): TGTGCCAGCAGCTTGGCACAGGAAGCTAACTATGGCTACACCTTC.

The V and J genes are TRBV9 and TRBJ2-7; 8 bases agree with TRBD1. The trim removed 0 bases at V and 8 bases at J, leaving 13 bases unmatched. Germline V gene lookup returns CDR1 SGDLS and CDR2 YYNGEE. This CDR3 is built from 16 residues. CDR3 bases: TGTGCCAGCAGCGTAGCTGCAGGACAGGGAGCGTTAAAGCAGTACTTC. Encoded protein: CASSVAAGQGALKQYF.

The rearrangement joins TRBV2 to TRBJ2-7, with 7 bases aligning to TRBD2. V lost 6 bases to trimming and J lost 4 bases; unmatched junction nucleotides: 3. Looked up from germline, CDR1 is SNHLY and CDR2 is FYNNEI. The CDR3 sequence is 12 residues long. The CDR3 region has the DNA TGTGCCAGCAGGGGGGAGGGATACGAGCAGTACTTC. It yields the protein CASRGEGYEQYF.

This rearrangement joins TRBV27 to TRBJ2-5, with TRBD2 as a possible D gene (6 bases). With 3 bases removed from V and 7 bases from J, the gap between germline ends came to 18 bases. The CDR3 totals 15 residues. CDR1 is MNHEY and CDR2 is SMNVEV in the germline V gene (reference sequence). CDR3 nucleotides: TGTGCCAGCAGTTTTTCCAAAGGGTACGGGGGGACCCAGTACTTC. It encodes CASSFSKGYGGTQYF.

This chain connects TRBV5-4 to TRBJ2-2, with TRBD2 matching 14 bases. The germline V gene encodes CDR1 SGHNT and CDR2 YYREEE (reference sequence). After removal of 4 bases from V and 5 bases from J, the junction contained 10 bases not matched to a gene. There are 18 residues in the CDR3. The CDR3 reads CASSPGTSGSLKTGELFF. In DNA, the CDR3 is TGTGCCAGCAGCCCCGGGACTAGCGGGAGTTTGAAGACCGGGGAGCTGTTTTTT. Complete variable domain (other parts from reference TRBV5-4 and TRBJ2-2): ETGVTQSPTHLIKTRGQQVTLRCSSQSGHNTVSWYQQALGQGPQFIFQYYREEENGRGNFPPRFSGLQFPNYSSELNVNALELDDSALYLCASSPGTSGSLKTGELFFGEGSRLTVL.

This clone was observed a single time. This sequence joins TRBV5-1 and TRBJ2-7; D is undetermined. The V gene lost 3 bases and the J gene lost 0 bases, with 10 bases spanning the gap. Germline CDR1 SGHRS, CDR2 YFSETQ. The CDR3 runs to 14 residues. CDR3 bases: TGCGCCAGCAGCTCCAGTGGTAGCTCCTACGAGCAGTACTTC. Translating it yields CASSSSGSSYEQYF.

This clone has more than one count but fewer than ten. The chain uses TRBV6-6 and TRBJ2-7; TRBD2 agrees at 10 bases. The trim removed 6 bases at V and 7 bases at J, leaving 3 bases unmatched. CDR3 length: 12 residues. Germline V gene lookup returns CDR1 MNHNY and CDR2 SVGAGI (reference sequence). CDR3 sequence reads: CASSLTSGEQYF. The DNA for the CDR3 is TGTGCCAGCAGCTTGACTAGCGGGGAGCAGTACTTC.

The chain has TRBV28 and TRBJ2-3; possibly TRBD1 or TRBD2 for D (5 bases each). The length of the CDR3 is 14 residues. The V gene's germline CDR1 is MDHEN and CDR2 SYDVKM. Deletions cut 11 bases from V and 4 bases from J, with 19 bases between. The CDR3 loop reads CASQGENDPDTQYF. The CDR3 DNA is TGTGCCTCCCAAGGGGAGAACGACCCAGATACGCAGTATTTT.

This chain uses TRBV19 with TRBJ1-5; TRBD1 matches at 7 bases. CDR3 length: 15 residues. V dropped 6 bases and J dropped 0; count of bases not matched to a gene: 5. The germline V gene has CDR1 LNHDA and CDR2 SQIVND (reference sequence). In DNA, the CDR3 is TGTGCCAGTAGGCGAGGGACAGTTAGCAATCAGCCCCAGCATTTT. It yields the protein CASRRGTVSNQPQHF.

This chain joins TRBV2 and TRBJ2-1; D unresolved. Germline V gene data show CDR1 as SNHLY and CDR2 as FYNNEI. The CDR3 consists of 11 residues. The V and J ends lost 8 bases and 4 bases respectively, with 6 bases between them. CDR3 nucleotide sequence: TGTGCCAGCCTTAGGTACAATGAGCAGTTCTTC. This gives the protein CASLRYNEQFF.